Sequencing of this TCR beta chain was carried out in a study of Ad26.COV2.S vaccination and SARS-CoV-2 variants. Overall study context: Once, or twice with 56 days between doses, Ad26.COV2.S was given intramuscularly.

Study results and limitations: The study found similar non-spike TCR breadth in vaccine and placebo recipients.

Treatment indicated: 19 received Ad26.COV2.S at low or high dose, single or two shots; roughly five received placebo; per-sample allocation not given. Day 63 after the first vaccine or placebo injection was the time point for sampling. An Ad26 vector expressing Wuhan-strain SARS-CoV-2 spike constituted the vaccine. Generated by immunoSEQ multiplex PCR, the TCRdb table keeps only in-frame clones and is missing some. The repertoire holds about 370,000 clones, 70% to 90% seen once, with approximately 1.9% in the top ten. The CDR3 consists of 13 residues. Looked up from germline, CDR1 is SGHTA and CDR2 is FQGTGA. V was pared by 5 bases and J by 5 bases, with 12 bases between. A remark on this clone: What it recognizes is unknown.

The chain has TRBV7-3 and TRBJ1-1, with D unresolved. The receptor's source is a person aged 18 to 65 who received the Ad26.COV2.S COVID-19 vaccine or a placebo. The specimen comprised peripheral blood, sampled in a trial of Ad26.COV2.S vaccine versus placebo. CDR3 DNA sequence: TGTGCCAGCAGCGCTATCCCGAGGACTGAAGCTTTCTTT. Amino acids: CASSAIPRTEAFF.